The next 5 T cell receptor beta chains were all read from a single sample in a study of a mutant IDH1 vaccine in newly diagnosed glioma. The protocol was immunoSEQ multiplex PCR, while the TCRdb copy is restricted to in-frame clones and leaves out a portion. The data show 56,000 or so clones, roughly 72% seen once. These receptors' targets are unknown. Stated time point: week 47, end of study. Mutant IDH1 20-mer peptide, at 300 ug, made up each vaccine dose, with topical imiquimod. The material was PBMCs, obtained from a glioma patient whose treatment included an IDH1 peptide vaccine. These receptors were obtained from a woman aged 35 to 49 with glioma. Some clones in this sample may be carry-over from other donors' samples.

There are a few counts of this clone. This CDR3 is CASSLDSNQPQHF. The CDR3 DNA reads as TGTGCCAGCAGCTTGGATAGCAATCAGCCCCAGCATTTT. The chain employs TRBV5-4 and TRBJ1-5; D uncertain. In germline, CDR1 is SGHNT, CDR2 YYREEE (reference sequence). This CDR3 has 13 residues. V lost 0 bases and J lost 0, with 1 base in between. The full variable domain, completed using reference TRBV5-4 and TRBJ1-5, is ETGVTQSPTHLIKTRGQQVTLRCSSQSGHNTVSWYQQALGQGPQFIFQYYREEENGRGNFPPRFSGLQFPNYSSELNVNALELDDSALYLCASSLDSNQPQHFGDGTRLSIL.

The J gene is TRBJ2-5, the V gene TRBV13; D remains unclear. Trimming shortened V by 1 base and J by 5 bases, and 2 bases separated the two germline ends. This CDR3 is 11 amino acids long. Per the germline V gene, CDR1 is PRHDT and CDR2 is FYEKMQ (reference sequence). The CDR3 region has the DNA TGTGCCAGCAGCTTAGCGGAGACCCAGTACTTC. Protein product: CASSLAETQYF.

The V call is TRBV5-5, the J call TRBJ1-2; D not resolved. CDR1 is SGHKS and CDR2 is YYEKEE in the germline V gene (reference sequence). The CDR3 length is 14 residues. V was trimmed by 4 bases and J by 2 bases, leaving 12 bases between them. CDR3: CASSNMTGNYGYTF. CDR3 nucleotides: TGTGCCAGCAGCAATATGACGGGGAACTATGGCTACACCTTC.

V is TRBV7-9 and J is TRBJ1-4; no definite D call. Trimming took off 1 base at V and 8 bases at J, with 11 bases between the two ends. The CDR3 runs to 14 residues. Germline assignment: CDR1 SEHNR and CDR2 FQNEAQ (reference sequence). CDR3 sequence (DNA): TGTGCCAGCAGCTTAGATCATAGGAGCGAAAAACTGTTTTTT. As protein: CASSLDHRSEKLFF.

This clone has a handful of counts. The sample has other DNA sequences that encode this CDR3 too. The chain uses TRBV5-8 and TRBJ1-1; D is uncertain. V was clipped by 5 bases and J by 0 bases, with 14 bases between them. The length of the CDR3 is 15 residues. Per the germline V gene, CDR1 is SGHTS and CDR2 is YDEGEE. The CDR3 sequence is CASRLLTGVNTEAFF. In DNA, the CDR3 is TGTGCCAGCAGGCTTTTAACCGGGGTGAACACTGAAGCTTTCTTT.